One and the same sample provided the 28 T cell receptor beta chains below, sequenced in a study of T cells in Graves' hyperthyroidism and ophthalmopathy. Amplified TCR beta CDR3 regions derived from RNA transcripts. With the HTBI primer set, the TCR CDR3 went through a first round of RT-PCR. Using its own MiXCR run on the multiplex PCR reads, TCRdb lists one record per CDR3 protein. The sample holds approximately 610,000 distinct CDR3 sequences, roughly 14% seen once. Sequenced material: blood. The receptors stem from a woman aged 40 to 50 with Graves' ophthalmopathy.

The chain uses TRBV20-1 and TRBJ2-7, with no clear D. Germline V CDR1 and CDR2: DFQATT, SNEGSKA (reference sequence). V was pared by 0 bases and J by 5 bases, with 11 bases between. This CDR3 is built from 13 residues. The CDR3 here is CSARDIGQNEQYF. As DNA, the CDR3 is TGCAGTGCTAGAGATATCGGGCAGAACGAGCAGTACTTC.

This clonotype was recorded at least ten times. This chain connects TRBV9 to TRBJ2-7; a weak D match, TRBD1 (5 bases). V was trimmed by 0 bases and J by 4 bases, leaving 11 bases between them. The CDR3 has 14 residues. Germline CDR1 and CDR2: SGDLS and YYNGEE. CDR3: CASSVGVQGYEQYF. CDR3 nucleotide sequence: TGTGCCAGCAGCGTAGGAGTTCAGGGTTACGAGCAGTACTTC. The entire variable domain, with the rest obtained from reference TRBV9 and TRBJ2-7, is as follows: DSGVTQTPKHLITATGQRVTLRCSPRSGDLSVYWYQQSLDQGLQFLIQYYNGEERAKGNILERFSAQQFPDLHSELNLSSLELGDSALYFCASSVGVQGYEQYFGPGTRLTVT.

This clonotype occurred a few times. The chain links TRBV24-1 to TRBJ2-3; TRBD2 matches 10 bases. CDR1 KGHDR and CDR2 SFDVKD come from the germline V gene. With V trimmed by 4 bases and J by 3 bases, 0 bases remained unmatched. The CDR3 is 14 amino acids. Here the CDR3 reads CATSELAGTDTQYF. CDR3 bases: TGTGCCACCAGTGAACTAGCGGGAACAGATACGCAGTATTTT.

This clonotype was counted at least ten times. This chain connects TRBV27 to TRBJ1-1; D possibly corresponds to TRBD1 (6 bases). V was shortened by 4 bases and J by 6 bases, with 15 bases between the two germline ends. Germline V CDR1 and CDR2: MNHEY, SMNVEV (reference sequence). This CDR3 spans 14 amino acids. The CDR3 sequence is CASSSYRVSAEAFF. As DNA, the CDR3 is TGTGCCAGCAGTTCATACAGGGTATCGGCTGAAGCTTTCTTT.

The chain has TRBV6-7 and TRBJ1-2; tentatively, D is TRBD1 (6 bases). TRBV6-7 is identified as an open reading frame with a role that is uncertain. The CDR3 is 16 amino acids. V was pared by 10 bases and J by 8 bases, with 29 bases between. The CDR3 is CATYESGASLLDGYTF. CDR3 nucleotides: TGTGCCACTTATGAATCAGGGGCGTCCCTCCTTGACGGCTACACCTTC.

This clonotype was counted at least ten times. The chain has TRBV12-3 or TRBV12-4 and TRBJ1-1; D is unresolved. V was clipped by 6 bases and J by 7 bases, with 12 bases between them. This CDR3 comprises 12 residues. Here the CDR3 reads CASSKGNREAFF. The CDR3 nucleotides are TGTGCCAGCAGCAAGGGAAACCGTGAAGCTTTCTTT.

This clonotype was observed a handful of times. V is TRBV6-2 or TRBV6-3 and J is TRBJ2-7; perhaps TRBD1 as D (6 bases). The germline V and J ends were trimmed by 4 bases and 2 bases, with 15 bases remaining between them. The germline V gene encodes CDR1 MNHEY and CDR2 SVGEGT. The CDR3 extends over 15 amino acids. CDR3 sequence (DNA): TGTGCCAGCAGTTCCGACAGGCTGACCGCCTACGAGCAGTACTTC. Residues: CASSSDRLTAYEQYF.

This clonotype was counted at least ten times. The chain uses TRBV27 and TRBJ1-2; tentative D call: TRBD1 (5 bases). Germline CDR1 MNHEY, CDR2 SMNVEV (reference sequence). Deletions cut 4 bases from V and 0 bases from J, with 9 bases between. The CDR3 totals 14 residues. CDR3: CASSSGVANYGYTF. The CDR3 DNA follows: TGTGCCAGCAGTTCGGGGGTTGCTAACTATGGCTACACCTTC.

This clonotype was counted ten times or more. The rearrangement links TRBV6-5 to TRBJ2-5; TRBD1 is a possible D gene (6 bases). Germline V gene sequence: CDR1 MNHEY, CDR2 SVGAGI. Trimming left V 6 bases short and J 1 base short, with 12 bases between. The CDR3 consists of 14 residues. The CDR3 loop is CASRFTGTQETQYF. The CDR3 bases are TGTGCCAGCAGATTCACAGGGACCCAAGAGACCCAGTACTTC.

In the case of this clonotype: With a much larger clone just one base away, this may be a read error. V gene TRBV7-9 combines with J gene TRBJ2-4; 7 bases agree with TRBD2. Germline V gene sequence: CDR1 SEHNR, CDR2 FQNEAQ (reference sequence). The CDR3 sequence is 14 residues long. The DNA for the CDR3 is TGTACCAGCAGGCCCAGCGGGATGACGGACATTCAGTACTTC. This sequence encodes CTSRPSGMTDIQYF.

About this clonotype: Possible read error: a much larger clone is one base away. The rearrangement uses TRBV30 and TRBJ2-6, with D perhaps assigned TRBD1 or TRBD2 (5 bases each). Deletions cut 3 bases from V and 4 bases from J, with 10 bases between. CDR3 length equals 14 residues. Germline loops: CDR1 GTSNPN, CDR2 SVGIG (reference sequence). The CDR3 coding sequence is TGTGCCTGGAGGAGGGGCTCGGGGGCCAACGTCCTGACTTTC. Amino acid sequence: CAWRRGSGANVLTF.

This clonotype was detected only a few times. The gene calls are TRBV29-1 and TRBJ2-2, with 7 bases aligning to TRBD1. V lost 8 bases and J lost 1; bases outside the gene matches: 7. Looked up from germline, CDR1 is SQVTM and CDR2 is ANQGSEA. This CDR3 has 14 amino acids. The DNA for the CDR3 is TGCAGCTCAACCGGGACAGAGAACACCGGGGAGCTGTTTTTT. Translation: CSSTGTENTGELFF.

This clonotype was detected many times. CDR3 region: CASSYRGTSGSYTGELFF. The CDR3 region has the DNA TGTGCCAGCAGCTACCGCGGGACTAGCGGTTCGTACACCGGGGAGCTGTTTTTT. The V call is TRBV11-2, the J call TRBJ2-2; 11 bases are shared with TRBD2. CDR1 is SGHAT, CDR2 FQNNGV, per germline. This CDR3 is built from 18 residues. The J segment lost 3 bases and the V segment lost 4 bases, leaving 10 bases of the junction unmatched.

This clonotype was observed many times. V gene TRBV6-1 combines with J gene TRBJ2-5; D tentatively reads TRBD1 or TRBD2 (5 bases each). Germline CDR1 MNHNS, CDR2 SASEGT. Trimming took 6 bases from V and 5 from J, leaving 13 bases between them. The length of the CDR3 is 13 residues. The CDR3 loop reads CASRQQEEETQYF. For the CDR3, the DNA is TGTGCCAGCAGACAACAGGAGGAGGAGACCCAGTACTTC.

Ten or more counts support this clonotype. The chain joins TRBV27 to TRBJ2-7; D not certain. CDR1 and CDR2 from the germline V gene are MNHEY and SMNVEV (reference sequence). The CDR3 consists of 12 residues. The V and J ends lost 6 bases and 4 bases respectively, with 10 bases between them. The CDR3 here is CASSHDLYEQYF. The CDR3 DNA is TGTGCCAGCAGCCATGACTTGTACGAGCAGTACTTC.

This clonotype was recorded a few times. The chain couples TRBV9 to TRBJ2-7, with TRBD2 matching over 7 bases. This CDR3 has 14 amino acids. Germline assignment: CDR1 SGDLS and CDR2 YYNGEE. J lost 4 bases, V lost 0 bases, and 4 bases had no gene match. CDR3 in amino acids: CASSVGEGRYEQYF. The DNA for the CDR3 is TGTGCCAGCAGCGTAGGGGAGGGCCGGTACGAGCAGTACTTC.

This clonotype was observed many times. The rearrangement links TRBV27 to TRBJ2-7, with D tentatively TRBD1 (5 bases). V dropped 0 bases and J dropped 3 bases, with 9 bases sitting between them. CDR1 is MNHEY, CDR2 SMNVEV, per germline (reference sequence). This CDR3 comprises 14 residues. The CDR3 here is CASSLSRGSYEQYF. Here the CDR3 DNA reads TGTGCCAGCAGTTTATCAAGGGGCAGCTACGAGCAGTACTTC.

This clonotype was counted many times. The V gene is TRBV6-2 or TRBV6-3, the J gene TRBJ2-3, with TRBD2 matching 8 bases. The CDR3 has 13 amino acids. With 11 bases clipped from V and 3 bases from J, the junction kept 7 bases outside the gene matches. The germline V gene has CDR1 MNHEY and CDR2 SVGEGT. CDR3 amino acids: CAAGREETDTQYF. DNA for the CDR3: TGTGCCGCGGGGCGGGAGGAGACAGATACGCAGTATTTT.

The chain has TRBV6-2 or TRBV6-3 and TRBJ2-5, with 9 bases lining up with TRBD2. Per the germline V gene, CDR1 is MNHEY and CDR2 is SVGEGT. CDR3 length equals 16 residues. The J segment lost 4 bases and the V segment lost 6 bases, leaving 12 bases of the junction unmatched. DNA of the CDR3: TGTGCCAGCAGCTTTCCCTTAGCGGGAGACGGAGAGACCCAGTACTTC. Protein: CASSFPLAGDGETQYF.

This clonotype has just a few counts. The CDR3 sequence is CASSWVGQGDSPLHF. The CDR3, as DNA: TGTGCCAGTAGTTGGGTGGGACAGGGTGATTCACCCCTCCACTTT. The chain couples TRBV19 to TRBJ1-6, with 9 nucleotides matching TRBD1. This CDR3 region has 15 residues. The ends lost 5 bases at V and 8 bases at J; junction bases unmatched: 7. Germline V CDR1 and CDR2: LNHDA, SQIVND (reference sequence).

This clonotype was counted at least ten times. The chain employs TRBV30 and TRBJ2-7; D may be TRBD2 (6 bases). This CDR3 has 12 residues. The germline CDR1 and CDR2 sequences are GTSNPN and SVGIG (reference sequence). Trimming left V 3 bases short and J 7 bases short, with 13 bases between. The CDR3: CAWRRDAREQYF. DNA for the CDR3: TGTGCCTGGAGGCGGGACGCGAGGGAGCAGTACTTC.

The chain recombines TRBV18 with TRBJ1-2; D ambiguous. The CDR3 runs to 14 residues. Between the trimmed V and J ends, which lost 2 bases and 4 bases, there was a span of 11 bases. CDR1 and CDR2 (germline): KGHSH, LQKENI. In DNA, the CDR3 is TGTGCCAGCTCACCAACCGCCACGGGCTATGGCTACACCTTC. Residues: CASSPTATGYGYTF.

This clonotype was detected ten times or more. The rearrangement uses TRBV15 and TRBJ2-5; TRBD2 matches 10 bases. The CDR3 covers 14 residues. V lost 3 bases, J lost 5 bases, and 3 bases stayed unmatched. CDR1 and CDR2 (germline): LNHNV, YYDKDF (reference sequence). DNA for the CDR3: TGTGCCACCAGCAGTACGGGACTAGCGGAGACCCAGTACTTC. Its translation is CATSSTGLAETQYF.

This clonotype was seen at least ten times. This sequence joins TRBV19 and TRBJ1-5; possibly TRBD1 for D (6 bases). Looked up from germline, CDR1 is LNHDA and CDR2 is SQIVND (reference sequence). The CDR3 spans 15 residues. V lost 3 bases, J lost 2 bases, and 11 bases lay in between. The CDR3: CASSIPGAGNQPQHF. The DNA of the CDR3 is TGTGCCAGTAGTATCCCAGGGGCCGGCAATCAGCCCCAGCATTTT. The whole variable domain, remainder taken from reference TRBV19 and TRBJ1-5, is DGGITQSPKYLFRKEGQNVTLSCEQNLNHDAMYWYRQDPGQGLRLIYYSQIVNDFQKGDIAEGYSVSREKKESFPLTVTSAQKNPTAFYLCASSIPGAGNQPQHFGDGTRLSIL.

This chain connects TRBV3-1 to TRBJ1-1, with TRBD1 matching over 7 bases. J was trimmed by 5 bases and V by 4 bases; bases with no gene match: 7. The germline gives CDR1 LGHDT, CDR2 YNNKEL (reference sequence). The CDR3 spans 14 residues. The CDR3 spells CASSRTGVDTEAFF. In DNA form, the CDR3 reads TGTGCCAGCAGCCGAACAGGGGTAGATACTGAAGCTTTCTTT.

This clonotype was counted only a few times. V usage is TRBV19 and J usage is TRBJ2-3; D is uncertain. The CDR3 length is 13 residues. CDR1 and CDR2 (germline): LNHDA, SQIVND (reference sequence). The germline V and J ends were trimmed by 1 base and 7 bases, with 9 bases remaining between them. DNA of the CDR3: TGTGCCAGTAGTATAGGGCCGATAAATACGCAGTATTTT. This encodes CASSIGPINTQYF.

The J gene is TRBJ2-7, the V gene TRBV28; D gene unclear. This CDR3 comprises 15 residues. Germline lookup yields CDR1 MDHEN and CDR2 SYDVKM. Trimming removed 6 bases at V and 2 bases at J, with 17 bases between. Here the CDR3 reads CASRARLILTYEQYF. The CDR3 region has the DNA TGTGCCAGCAGGGCCAGACTCATCTTAACCTACGAGCAGTACTTC.

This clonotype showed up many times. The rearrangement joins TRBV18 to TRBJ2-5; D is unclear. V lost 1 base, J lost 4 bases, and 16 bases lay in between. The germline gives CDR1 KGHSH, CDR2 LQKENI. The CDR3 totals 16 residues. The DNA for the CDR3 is TGTGCCAGCTCACCACGCACCCCCGGGTCAGGAGAGACCCAGTACTTC. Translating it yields CASSPRTPGSGETQYF.